This T cell receptor (beta chain) comes out of a study of CD8 T cells in Susac syndrome. This CDR3 is built from 15 residues. From germline, CDR1 is SGHTA and CDR2 FQGNSA. V shed 4 bases, J shed 7 bases, and the junction held 7 bases outside the gene matches. RNA was extracted with the RNeasy kit, and a quantity of roughly 0.5 to 1 ug was reverse transcribed using random hexamers. Amplification of the TCR beta CDR3 was carried out by immunoSEQ multiplex PCR, which spanned a total of 54 Vbeta and 13 Jbeta segments. TCRdb redid the calling of the immunoSEQ multiplex PCR reads with MiXCR, one entry per CDR3 protein. In the table there are 170,000 or so distinct CDR3 sequences, roughly 94% of which are singletons. The authors carried out high-throughput sequencing of TCR beta. They applied it to CD8+ and CD4+ T cells obtained from blood. Negative isolation was used for CD8+ and CD4+ T cells, and FACS enrichment was applied to TEMRA cells.

V and J are TRBV7-2 and TRBJ2-7; 13 nucleotides align to TRBD2. This receptor was taken from a human donor with Susac syndrome. The sequencing sample was made of CD4+ T cells from PBMCs. The CDR3 is CASSSWGLAGREQYF. CDR3 DNA sequence: TGTGCCAGCAGCTCATGGGGACTAGCGGGGAGGGAGCAGTACTTC.